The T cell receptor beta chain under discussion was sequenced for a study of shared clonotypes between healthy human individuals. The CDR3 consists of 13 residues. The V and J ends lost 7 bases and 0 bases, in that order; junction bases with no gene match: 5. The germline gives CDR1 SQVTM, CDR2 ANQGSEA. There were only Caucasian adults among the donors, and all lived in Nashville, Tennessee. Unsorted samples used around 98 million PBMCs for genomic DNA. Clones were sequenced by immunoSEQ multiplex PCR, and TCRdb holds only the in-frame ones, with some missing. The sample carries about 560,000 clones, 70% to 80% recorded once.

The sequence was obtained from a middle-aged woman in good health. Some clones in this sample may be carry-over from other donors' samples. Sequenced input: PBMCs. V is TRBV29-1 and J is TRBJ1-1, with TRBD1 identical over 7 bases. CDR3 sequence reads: CSARDSMNTEAFF. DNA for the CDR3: TGCAGCGCTCGGGACAGCATGAACACTGAAGCTTTCTTT.